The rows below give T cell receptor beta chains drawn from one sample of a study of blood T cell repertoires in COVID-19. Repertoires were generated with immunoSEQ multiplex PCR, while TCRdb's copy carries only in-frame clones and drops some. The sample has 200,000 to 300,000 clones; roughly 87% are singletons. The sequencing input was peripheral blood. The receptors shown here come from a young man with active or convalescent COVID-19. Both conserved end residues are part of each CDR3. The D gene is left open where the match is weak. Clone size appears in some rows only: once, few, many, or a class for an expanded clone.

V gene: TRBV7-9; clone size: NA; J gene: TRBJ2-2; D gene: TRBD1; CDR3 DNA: TGTGCCAGCAGCTGGGGGCAGGGGGCGTCCGGGGAGCTGTTTTTT; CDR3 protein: CASSWGQGASGELFF
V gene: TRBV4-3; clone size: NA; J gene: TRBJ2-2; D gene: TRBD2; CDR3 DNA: TGCGCCAGCAGCCTGACACTAGCGGGAGGGCCTTTATCCGGGGAGCTGTTTTTT; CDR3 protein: CASSLTLAGGPLSGELFF
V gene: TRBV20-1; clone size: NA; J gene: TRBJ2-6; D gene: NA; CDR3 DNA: TGCAGTGCTATTGACAGGCTCTCTGGGGCCAACGTCCTGACTTTC; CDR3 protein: CSAIDRLSGANVLTF
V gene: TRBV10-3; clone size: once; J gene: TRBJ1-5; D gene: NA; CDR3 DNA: TGTGCCACCGTGGAAACTCAGGGCGGCCCCCAGCATTTT; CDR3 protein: CATVETQGGPQHF
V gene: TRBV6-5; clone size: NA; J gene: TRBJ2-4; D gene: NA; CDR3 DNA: TGTGCCAGCAGTTGGAGGGATGGCATTCAGTACTTC; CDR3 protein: CASSWRDGIQYF
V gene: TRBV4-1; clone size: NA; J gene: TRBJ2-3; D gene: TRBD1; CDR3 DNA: TGCGCCAGCAGCCAGGTGGGACAGGGTGATCCAGATACGCAGTATTTT; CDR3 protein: CASSQVGQGDPDTQYF
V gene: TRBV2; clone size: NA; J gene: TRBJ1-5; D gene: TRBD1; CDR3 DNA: TGTGCCAGCAGACCGCCGGGACAGGGATCAAATCAGCCCCAGCATTTT; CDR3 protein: CASRPPGQGSNQPQHF
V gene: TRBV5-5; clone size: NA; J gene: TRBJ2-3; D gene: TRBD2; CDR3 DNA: TGTGCCAGCAGCGCCTCCCGGGGGACTAAAACAGATACGCAGTATTTT; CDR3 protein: CASSASRGTKTDTQYF
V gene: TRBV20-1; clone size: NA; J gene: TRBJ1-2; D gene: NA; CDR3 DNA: TGCAGTGCGGGACAATGGGGAGACACCTTC; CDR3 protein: CSAGQWGDTF
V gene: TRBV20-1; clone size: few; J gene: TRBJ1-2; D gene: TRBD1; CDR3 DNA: TGCAGTGCTAGTCCTCCCTTGCTGACAGGGACTGGCTACACCTTC; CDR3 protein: CSASPPLLTGTGYTF
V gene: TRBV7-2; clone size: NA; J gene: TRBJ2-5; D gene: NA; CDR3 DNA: TGTGCCAGCAGCCCCAAGAGCGTTGTGAGGGAGTTTGTCCAGTACTTC; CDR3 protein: CASSPKSVVREFVQYF
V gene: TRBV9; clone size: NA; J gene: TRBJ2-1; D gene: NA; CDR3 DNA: TGTGCCAGCAGCGTACGAGACAGCCCCGACAACGATGAGCAGTTCTTC; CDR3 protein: CASSVRDSPDNDEQFF
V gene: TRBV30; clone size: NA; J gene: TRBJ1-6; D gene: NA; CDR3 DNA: TGTGCCTGGAGCGGGGGGGTCGCGAGCTCCTATAATTCACCCCTCCACTTT; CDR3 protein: CAWSGGVASSYNSPLHF
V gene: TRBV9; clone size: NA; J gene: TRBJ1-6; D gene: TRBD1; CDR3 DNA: TGTGCCAGCAGCGGGACAGGGCGGGTCGATTCACCCCTCCACTTT; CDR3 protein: CASSGTGRVDSPLHF
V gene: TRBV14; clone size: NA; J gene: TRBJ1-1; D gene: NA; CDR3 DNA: TGTGCCAGCAGCTCCCATTCGTCTCTGTCCCCTGCGGCTTTCTTT; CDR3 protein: CASSSHSSLSPAAFF
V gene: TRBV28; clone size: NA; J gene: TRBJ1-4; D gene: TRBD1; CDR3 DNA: TGTGCCAGCAGCACCTTACAGGGGACAGGTGAAAAACTGTTTTTT; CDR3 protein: CASSTLQGTGEKLFF
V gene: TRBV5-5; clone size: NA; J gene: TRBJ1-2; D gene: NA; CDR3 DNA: TGTGCCAGCAGCTTGGATGCGGGGGCCAACTATGGCTACACCTTC; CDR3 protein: CASSLDAGANYGYTF
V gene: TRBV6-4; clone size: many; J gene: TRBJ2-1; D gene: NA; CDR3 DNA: TGTGCCAGCAGTCTTACTAGATACAATGAGCAGTTCTTC; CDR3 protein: CASSLTRYNEQFF
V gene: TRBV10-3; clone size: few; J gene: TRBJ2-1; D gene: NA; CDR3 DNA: TGTGCCATCAGTGGAGTGGGGACAGAGCAGTTCTTC; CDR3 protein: CAISGVGTEQFF
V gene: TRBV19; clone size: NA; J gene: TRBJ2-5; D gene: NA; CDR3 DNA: TGTGCCAGTAGTATAGATCGAGCAGAGACCCAGTACTTC; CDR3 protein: CASSIDRAETQYF
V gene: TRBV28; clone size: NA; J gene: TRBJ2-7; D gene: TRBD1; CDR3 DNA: TGTGCCAGCAGTGAAATACAGGGGGCGTACTACGAGCAGTACTTC; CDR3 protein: CASSEIQGAYYEQYF
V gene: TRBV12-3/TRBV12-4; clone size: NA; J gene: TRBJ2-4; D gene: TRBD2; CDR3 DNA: TGTGCCAGCAGTTTAGGGGGGGGAAACATTCAGTACTTC; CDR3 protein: CASSLGGGNIQYF
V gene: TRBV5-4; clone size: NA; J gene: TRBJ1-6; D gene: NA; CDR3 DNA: TGTGCCAGCAGCTTGTCCCAGGTGGCTTCACCCCTCCACTTT; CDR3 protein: CASSLSQVASPLHF
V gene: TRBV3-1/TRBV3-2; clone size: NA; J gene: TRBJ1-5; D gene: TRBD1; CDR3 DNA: TGTGCCAGCAGCCAAGGCCTAGGACAGGGGCCCCAGCCCCAGCATTTT; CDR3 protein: CASSQGLGQGPQPQHF
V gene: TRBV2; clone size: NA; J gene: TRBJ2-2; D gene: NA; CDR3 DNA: TGTGCCAGCAGGATGGGACTTTCCGGGGCCGGGGAGCTGTTTTTT; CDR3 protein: CASRMGLSGAGELFF
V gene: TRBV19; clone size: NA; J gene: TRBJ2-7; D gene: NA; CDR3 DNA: TGTGCCAGTAGTATCCCAAACGACAGGTCTCGGCAGTACTTC; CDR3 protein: CASSIPNDRSRQYF
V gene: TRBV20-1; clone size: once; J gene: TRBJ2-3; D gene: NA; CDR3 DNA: TGCAGTGCTAGTCTGATCGGGGTCGGGGGCACAGATACGCAGTATTTT; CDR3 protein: CSASLIGVGGTDTQYF
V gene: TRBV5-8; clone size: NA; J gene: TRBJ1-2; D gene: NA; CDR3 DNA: TGTGCCAGCAGCTTGCGGACACCTTATTCTGATGGCTACACCTTC; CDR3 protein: CASSLRTPYSDGYTF
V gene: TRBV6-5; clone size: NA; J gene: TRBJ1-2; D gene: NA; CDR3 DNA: TGTGCCAGCAGCCGAAGCCTGAACTATGGCTACACCTTC; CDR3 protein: CASSRSLNYGYTF
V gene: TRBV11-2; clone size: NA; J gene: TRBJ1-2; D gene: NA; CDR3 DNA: TGTGCCAGCAGCTTAGATAACAGGAACTATGGCTACACCTTC; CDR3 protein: CASSLDNRNYGYTF
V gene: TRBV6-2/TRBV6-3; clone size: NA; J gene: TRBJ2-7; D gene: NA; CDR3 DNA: TGTGCCAGCAGTTACTTAAGGACTCCCCTTTACGAGCAGTACTTC; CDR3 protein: CASSYLRTPLYEQYF
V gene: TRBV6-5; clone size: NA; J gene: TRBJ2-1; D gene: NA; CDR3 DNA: TGTGCCAGCAAAACCCCGGCGGGGCAGTTCTTC; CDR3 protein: CASKTPAGQFF
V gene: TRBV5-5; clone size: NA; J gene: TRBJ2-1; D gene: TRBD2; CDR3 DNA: TGTGCCAGCAGCCGGACTAGCGGGATGAATGAGCAGTTCTTC; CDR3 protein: CASSRTSGMNEQFF
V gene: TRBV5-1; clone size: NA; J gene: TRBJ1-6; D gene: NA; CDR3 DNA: TGCGCCAGCAGCTTGGAGGTTGGCCAGGGGATGCCGTCACCCCTCCACTTT; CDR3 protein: CASSLEVGQGMPSPLHF
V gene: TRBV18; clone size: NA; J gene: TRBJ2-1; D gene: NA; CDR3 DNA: TGTGCCAGCTCTCCCATTAGCGGCTACAATGAGCAGTTCTTC; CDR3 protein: CASSPISGYNEQFF
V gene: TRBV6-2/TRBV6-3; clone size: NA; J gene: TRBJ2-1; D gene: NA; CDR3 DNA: TGTGCCAGCAGTTACATTCCAGAAACGAACTACAATGAGCAGTTCTTC; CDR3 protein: CASSYIPETNYNEQFF
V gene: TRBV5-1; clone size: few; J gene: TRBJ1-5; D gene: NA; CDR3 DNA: TGCGCCAGCAGCCCGGGTGACGGTAGCAATCAGCCCCAGCATTTT; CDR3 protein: CASSPGDGSNQPQHF
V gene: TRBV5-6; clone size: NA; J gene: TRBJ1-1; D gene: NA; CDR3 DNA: TGTGCCAGCAGCCCCTTGCAGGTCAGCACTGAAGCTTTCTTT; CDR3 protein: CASSPLQVSTEAFF
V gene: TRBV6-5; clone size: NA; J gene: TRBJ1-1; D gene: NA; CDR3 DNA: TGTGCCAGCAAGATCACAGGGATGGGAAACACTGAAGCTTTCTTT; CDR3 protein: CASKITGMGNTEAFF
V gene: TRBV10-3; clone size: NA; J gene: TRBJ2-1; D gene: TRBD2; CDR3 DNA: TGTGCCATCAGCGGACTAGCGGGAGTTAACAATGAGCAGTTCTTC; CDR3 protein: CAISGLAGVNNEQFF
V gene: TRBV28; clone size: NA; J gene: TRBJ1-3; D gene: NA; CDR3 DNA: TGTGCCAGCAGTTTTGGCCGGGGGGGAAACACCATATATTTT; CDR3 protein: CASSFGRGGNTIYF